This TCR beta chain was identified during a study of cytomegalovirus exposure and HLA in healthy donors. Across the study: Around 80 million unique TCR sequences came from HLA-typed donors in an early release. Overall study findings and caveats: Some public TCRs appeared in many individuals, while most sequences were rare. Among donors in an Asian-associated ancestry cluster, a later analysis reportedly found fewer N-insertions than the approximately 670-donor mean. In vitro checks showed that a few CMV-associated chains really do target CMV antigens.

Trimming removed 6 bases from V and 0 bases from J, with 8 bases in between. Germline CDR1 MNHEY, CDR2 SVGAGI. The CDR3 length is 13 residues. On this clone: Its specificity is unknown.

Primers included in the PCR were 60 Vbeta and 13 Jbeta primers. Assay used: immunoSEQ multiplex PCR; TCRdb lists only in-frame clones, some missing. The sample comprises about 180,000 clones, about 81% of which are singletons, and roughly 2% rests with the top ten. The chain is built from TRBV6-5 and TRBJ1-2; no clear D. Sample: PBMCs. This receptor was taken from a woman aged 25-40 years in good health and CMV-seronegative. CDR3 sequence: CASSLSSNYGYTF. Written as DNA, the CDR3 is TGTGCCAGCAGCCTGAGCTCTAACTATGGCTACACCTTC.